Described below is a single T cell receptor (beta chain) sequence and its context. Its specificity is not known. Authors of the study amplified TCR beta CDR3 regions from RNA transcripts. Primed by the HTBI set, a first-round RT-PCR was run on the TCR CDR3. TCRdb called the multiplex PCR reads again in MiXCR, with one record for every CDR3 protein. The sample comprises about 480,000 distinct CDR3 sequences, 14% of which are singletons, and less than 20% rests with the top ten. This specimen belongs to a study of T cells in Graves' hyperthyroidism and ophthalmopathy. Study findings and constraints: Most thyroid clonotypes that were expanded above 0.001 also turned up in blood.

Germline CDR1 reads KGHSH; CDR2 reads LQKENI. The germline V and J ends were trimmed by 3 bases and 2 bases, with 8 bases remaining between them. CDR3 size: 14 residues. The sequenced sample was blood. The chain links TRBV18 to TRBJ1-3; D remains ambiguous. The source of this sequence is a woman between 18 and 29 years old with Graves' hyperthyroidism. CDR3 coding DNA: TGTGCCAGCTCACCCCAGGCTACTGGAAACACCATATATTTT. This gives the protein CASSPQATGNTIYF.